The sequence of this T cell receptor (beta chain) was determined in a study of blood T cell repertoires in COVID-19 (dated by TCRdb to the early 2020s). About the investigation overall: The collaborator samples originated in the United States, Italy and Spain and spanned the acute and convalescent phases of COVID-19. The material from the prospective study consisted of cDNA or gDNA derived from T cells, B-cell-depleted T cells, or PBMCs. The repertoires were released in a freely available public database intended as a resource for research on the immune response to SARS-CoV-2. Sample metadata almost always included a de-identified subject ID, COVID-19 status, age in years and sex. Where available, HLA class I and class II types were obtained from metadata supplied by the sample provider rather than from assay-based typing. Deeply sampled blood TCRbeta repertoires from subjects exposed to, actively infected with, or recovered from COVID-19 were included in the dataset. The samples were drawn from the first 160 participants of the ongoing ImmuneRACE study and from some 1,300 subjects provided by 6 global collaborators.

TCRbeta CDR3 regions were amplified from genomic DNA by means of the immunoSEQ Assay, a bias-controlled multiplex PCR. The paper's processing steps were these. The number of nucleated cells in each sample was estimated by amplification of reference gene primers within the assay. To quantify the absolute abundance of each unique TCRbeta CDR3 rearrangement, sequence reads were collapsed and filtered. For each sample, productive Simpson clonality was calculated as the square root of Simpson's diversity index across productive rearrangements. This is the immuneACCESS table as TCRdb keeps it, with only in-frame sequences that have V and J called. A part of the clones is gone; compared with another copy, unresolved V genes explain less than half, and the rest is unexplained. V and J calls and clone size follow that table, whereas D and trimming were derived from the DNA. The sample has approximately 500,000 clones on record, roughly 87% of them singletons. Around 0.95% of the sample rests with the top ten.

Trimming costs V 1 base and J 6 bases, and their ends lie 12 bases apart. The CDR3 numbers 14 residues from cysteine through phenylalanine. Of the read, only the CDR3 DNA is kept; its 42 bases are in frame from base 1. Sequences SGHVS (CDR1) and FQNEAQ (CDR2) are obtained from the germline V gene. Points on this clone: Its antigen is unknown. No base qualities exist here, and no much larger clone lies one base off it.

Overall study outcomes, separate from this receptor: The quantity of clinical and demographic metadata differed by source and by participant and was supplied without curation.

In Seattle, one collaborating source enrolled patients while the infection was active and tracked those patients longitudinally over the course of disease. Collaborating institutions collected whole blood in K2EDTA tubes following their own protocols. For TCRbeta analysis, collaborators shipped samples in one of three forms: frozen whole blood, isolated PBMCs, or DNA extracted from either of those sample types. This receptor was identified in a man between 18 and 29 years old with COVID-19, enrolled during active disease. Recombination connected TRBV7-8 to TRBJ1-1; no confident D gene assignment can be made. The specimen was peripheral blood. DNA sequence: TGTGCCAGCAGCTTAGAACGGGTGAGCGCTGAAGCTTTCTTT. Its protein is CASSLERVSAEAFF.